This TCR beta chain is from a study of regulatory T cells in long-lasting Graves disease. CDR3 regions were amplified by Arm-PCR using iRepertoire HTBI primers to build TCR beta libraries. TCRdb analysed the multiplex PCR reads with MiXCR anew, one entry per CDR3 protein. The sample has around 450,000 distinct CDR3 sequences, roughly a fifth seen once; the top ten hold about 6.6%. The sample's time point: persistent/refractory GD, antithyroid drugs over 5 years with positive TRAb. Extracted RNA from PBMCs served as the source of the TCR library. Notes on this clonotype: Its antigen is as yet unknown. A much larger clone differs by one base, so this may be a read error.

Study-level results: It was in persistent disease that TRBV28, TRBJ1-2 and TRBJ2-5 were favored.

V lost 2 bases to trimming and J lost 2 bases, with 10 bases between them. CDR1 and CDR2 (germline): MNHEY, SVGAGI. The CDR3 consists of 14 residues. The material was peripheral blood mononuclear cells (PBMCs), obtained when the disease was refractory, from a patient treated with antithyroid drugs. The TCR originated in a female donor with Graves disease. J is TRBJ2-7 and V is TRBV6-5; D assignment may be TRBD1 or TRBD2 (6 bases each). The CDR3 here is CASSYEEGAYEQYF. The CDR3 DNA sequence: TGTGCCAGCAGTTACGAGGAGGGGGCCTACGAGCAGTACTTC.